This T cell receptor (beta chain) was captured in a study of shared clonotypes between healthy human individuals. The CDR3 length is 12 residues. Germline V CDR1 and CDR2: SGHDN, FVKESK. Trimming cost V 4 bases and J 6 bases, with 7 bases left between them. Sequenced by immunoSEQ multiplex PCR; TCRdb stores in-frame clones only, minus some. The sample holds about 1 million clones, around 74% seen once. The sample taken for sequencing was memory CD4+ T cells sorted from blood. Specified subset: CD45RA-negative fraction. V gene TRBV14 combines with J gene TRBJ2-1; D uncertain. This sequence originates from a man aged 18 to 29 in good health. CDR3 region: CASSRNPNEQFF. The CDR3 nucleotides are TGTGCCAGCAGCCGCAACCCCAATGAGCAGTTCTTC.